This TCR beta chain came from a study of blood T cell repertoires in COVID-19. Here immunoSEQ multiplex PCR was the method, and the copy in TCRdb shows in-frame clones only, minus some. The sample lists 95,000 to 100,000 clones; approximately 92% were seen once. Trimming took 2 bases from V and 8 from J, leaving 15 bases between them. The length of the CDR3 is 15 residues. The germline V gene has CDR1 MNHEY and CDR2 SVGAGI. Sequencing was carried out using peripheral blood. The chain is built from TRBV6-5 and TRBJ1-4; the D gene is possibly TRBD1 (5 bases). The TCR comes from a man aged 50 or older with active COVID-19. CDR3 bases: TGTGCCAGCAGTTACAATCCCCAGGGTAGAGAAAAACTGTTTTTT. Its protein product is CASSYNPQGREKLFF.